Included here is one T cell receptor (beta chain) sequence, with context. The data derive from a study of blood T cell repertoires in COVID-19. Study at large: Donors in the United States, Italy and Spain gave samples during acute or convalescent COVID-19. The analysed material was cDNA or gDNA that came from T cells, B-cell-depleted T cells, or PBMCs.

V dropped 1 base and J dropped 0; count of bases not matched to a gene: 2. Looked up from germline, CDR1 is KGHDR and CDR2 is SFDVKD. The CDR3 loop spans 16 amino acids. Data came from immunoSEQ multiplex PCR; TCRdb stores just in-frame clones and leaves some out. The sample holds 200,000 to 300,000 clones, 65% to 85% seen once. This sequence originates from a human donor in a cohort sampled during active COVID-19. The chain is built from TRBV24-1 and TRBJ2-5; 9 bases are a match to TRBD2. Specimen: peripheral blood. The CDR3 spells CATSDFSGRNQETQYF. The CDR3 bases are TGTGCCACCAGTGATTTCAGCGGGAGGAACCAAGAGACCCAGTACTTC.